What follows are 18 T cell receptor beta chains derived from one specimen sequenced in a study of OX40 agonist ivuxolimab in advanced cancers. Method: immunoSEQ multiplex PCR; TCRdb's copy keeps in-frame clones and lacks some. The sample carries 70,000 or so clones, approximately 91% recorded once. The starting material was CD4+ or CD8+ T cells sorted from blood, obtained in a trial of the OX40 agonist ivuxolimab. The receptors derive from an adult with an advanced solid tumor such as melanoma, head and neck, liver or kidney cancer.

This chain uses TRBV19 with TRBJ2-1; D is unclear. CDR3 length equals 15 residues. In germline, CDR1 is LNHDA, CDR2 SQIVND (reference sequence). V was shortened by 3 bases and J by 0 bases, with 9 bases between the two germline ends. The CDR3 here is CASSMDALSYNEQFF. In DNA form, the CDR3 reads TGTGCCAGTAGTATGGACGCCCTCTCCTACAATGAGCAGTTCTTC.

The chain links TRBV11-2 to TRBJ2-5; D is uncertain. The germline CDR1 and CDR2 sequences are SGHAT and FQNNGV. The CDR3 loop spans 11 amino acids. The V end lost 5 bases, the J end lost 7 bases, and 8 bases lay between the germline ends. DNA of the CDR3: TGTGCCAGCAGCCTCGCTGGGACCCAGTACTTC. Protein product: CASSLAGTQYF.

The chain recombines TRBV7-9 with TRBJ1-1; D is unclear. CDR1 SEHNR and CDR2 FQNEAQ come from the germline V gene (reference sequence). Trimming stripped 2 bases from V and 1 base from J, with 5 bases between. The CDR3 totals 13 residues. CDR3 amino acids: CASSLSGNTEAFF. CDR3 nucleotides: TGTGCCAGCAGCTTAAGTGGGAACACTGAAGCTTTCTTT.

The rearrangement links TRBV28 to TRBJ2-3, with D possibly matching TRBD1 (7 bases). Germline CDR1 MDHEN, CDR2 SYDVKM. The V and J ends lost 3 bases and 4 bases respectively, with 11 bases between them. This CDR3 comprises 14 residues. CDR3 amino acids: CASSFGGQPDTQYF. The DNA of the CDR3 is TGTGCCAGCAGTTTCGGGGGACAGCCAGATACGCAGTATTTT.

This clone has just one count. The V gene is TRBV5-5, the J gene TRBJ1-1; D is undetermined. The germline V gene encodes CDR1 SGHKS and CDR2 YYEKEE (reference sequence). V dropped 0 bases and J dropped 4 bases, with 7 bases sitting between them. The CDR3 is 13 residues long. CDR3 DNA sequence: TGTGCCAGCAGCTTGGATGTCACCACTGAAGCTTTCTTT. Its protein product is CASSLDVTTEAFF.

The chain recombines TRBV7-9 with TRBJ1-1, with D possibly being TRBD1 (6 bases). The germline gives CDR1 SEHNR, CDR2 FQNEAQ (reference sequence). The CDR3 covers 17 residues. V shed 1 base and J shed 0 bases, with 15 bases lying between them. DNA of the CDR3: TGTGCCAGCAGCTTAGGACCGGACAGAGACATGAACACTGAAGCTTTCTTT. This gives the protein CASSLGPDRDMNTEAFF.

The CDR3: CASIGGTDTQYF. DNA of the CDR3: TGTGCCAGCATAGGGGGGACGGATACGCAGTATTTT. The chain couples TRBV6-6 to TRBJ2-3, with D perhaps matching TRBD1 or TRBD2 (6 bases each). CDR3 length equals 12 residues. V shed 7 bases and J shed 6 bases, with 11 bases lying between them. The germline V gene encodes CDR1 MNHNY and CDR2 SVGAGI (reference sequence).

This chain uses TRBV9 with TRBJ2-7; 9 bases map to TRBD1. This CDR3 comprises 15 residues. CDR1 is SGDLS, CDR2 YYNGEE, per germline. V lost 2 bases and J lost 4; bases outside the gene matches: 7. The CDR3 sequence is CASSVGGDRGYEQYF. The CDR3 DNA reads as TGTGCCAGCAGCGTTGGTGGAGACAGGGGGTACGAGCAGTACTTC.

The chain combines TRBV7-8 with TRBJ2-7; 7 bases map to TRBD1. The trim removed 2 bases at V and 5 bases at J, leaving 3 bases unmatched. The CDR3 extends over 13 amino acids. Germline CDR1 reads SGHVS; CDR2 reads FQNEAQ. CDR3 DNA: TGTGCCAGCAGCTTAAGGGGGCCCCACGAGCAGTACTTC. Translation gives CASSLRGPHEQYF.

The CDR3 DNA reads as TGTGCCTGGAGTAACCTCGGACAGGGCGGTAATGAAAAACTGTTTTTT. This encodes CAWSNLGQGGNEKLFF. The chain carries TRBV30 and TRBJ1-4, with 8 bases lining up with TRBD1. The germline gives CDR1 GTSNPN, CDR2 SVGIG (reference sequence). This CDR3 has 16 amino acids. Trimming at V came to 2 bases and at J to 4 bases, leaving 9 bases not matched to a gene.

This rearrangement joins TRBV5-1 to TRBJ2-2; the match to TRBD2 covers 10 bases. Looked up from germline, CDR1 is SGHRS and CDR2 is YFSETQ. This CDR3 region has 15 residues. Unmatched junction bases numbered 4, after V lost 2 bases and J lost 6 bases. The CDR3 protein is CASSFASGSAGELFF. The CDR3 DNA sequence: TGCGCCAGCAGCTTCGCTAGCGGGAGTGCCGGGGAGCTGTTTTTT.

V usage is TRBV5-4 and J usage is TRBJ2-3; 9 nucleotides agree with TRBD2. The V gene's germline CDR1 is SGHNT and CDR2 YYREEE (reference sequence). After removal of 4 bases from V and 1 base from J, the junction contained 10 bases not matched to a gene. The CDR3 runs to 17 residues. Here the CDR3 DNA reads TGTGCCAGCAGCCGACTAGCGGAGTGGGGTGGCACAGATACGCAGTATTTT. It yields the protein CASSRLAEWGGTDTQYF.

This clone was seen once. The sample holds other DNA sequences that translate to the same CDR3. The V and J genes are TRBV11-3 and TRBJ1-1; no firm D call. The CDR3 loop spans 14 amino acids. Per the germline V gene, CDR1 is SGHNT and CDR2 is YENEEA. The V end was cut by 1 base, the J end by 1 base, with 7 bases between. The CDR3 DNA sequence: TGTGCCAGCAGCTTAGTGTCCAGGAACACTGAAGCTTTCTTT. Protein product: CASSLVSRNTEAFF.

The V gene is TRBV5-4, the J gene TRBJ2-3, with D unclear. Deletions cut 4 bases from V and 0 bases from J, with 3 bases between. The CDR3 runs to 12 residues. Germline CDR1 is SGHNT and CDR2 is YYREEE (reference sequence). CDR3 DNA: TGTGCCAGCAGCCCTAGCACAGATACGCAGTATTTT. Protein product: CASSPSTDTQYF. The full variable domain, with the rest looked up from reference TRBV5-4 and TRBJ2-3, is ETGVTQSPTHLIKTRGQQVTLRCSSQSGHNTVSWYQQALGQGPQFIFQYYREEENGRGNFPPRFSGLQFPNYSSELNVNALELDDSALYLCASSPSTDTQYFGPGTRLTVL.

The chain recombines TRBV13 with TRBJ2-1, with 7 bases matching TRBD1. The CDR3 spans 12 residues. J was trimmed by 12 bases and V by 1 base; bases with no gene match: 3. The germline V gene encodes CDR1 PRHDT and CDR2 FYEKMQ (reference sequence). In DNA, the CDR3 is TGTGCCAGCAGCTTAGAAGGGGGCAGGCAGTTCTTC. This encodes CASSLEGGRQFF.

V usage is TRBV28 and J usage is TRBJ2-3; no firm D call. The CDR3 has 12 amino acids. The V and J ends lost 1 base and 6 bases respectively, with 5 bases between them. CDR1 is MDHEN and CDR2 is SYDVKM in the germline V gene. This CDR3 reads CASSLFGDTQYF. CDR3 DNA: TGTGCCAGCAGTTTATTCGGGGATACGCAGTATTTT. Complete variable domain (other parts from reference TRBV28 and TRBJ2-3): DVKVTQSSRYLVKRTGEKVFLECVQDMDHENMFWYRQDPGLGLRLIYFSYDVKMKEKGDIPEGYSVSREKKERFSLILESASTNQTSMYLCASSLFGDTQYFGPGTRLTVL.

A single count supports this clone. The V gene is TRBV6-5, the J gene TRBJ2-1, with a tentative D call TRBD2 (6 bases). V lost 5 bases to trimming and J lost 6 bases, with 11 bases between them. Per germline, CDR1 MNHEY and CDR2 SVGAGI. The CDR3 is 13 amino acids. This chain's CDR3 is CASSGGLFNEQFF. In DNA, the CDR3 is TGTGCCAGCAGTGGGGGACTTTTCAATGAGCAGTTCTTC.

For the CDR3, the DNA is TGTGCCAGCAGCTTAGAAGGGGGGGTTATATCTCTCTACGAGCAGTACTTC. Protein product: CASSLEGGVISLYEQYF. V is TRBV11-2 and J is TRBJ2-7, with a tentative D call TRBD2 (7 bases). The CDR3 has 17 residues. Looked up from germline, CDR1 is SGHAT and CDR2 is FQNNGV. Trimming cost V 0 bases and J 3 bases, with 18 bases left between them.